This T cell receptor (beta chain) was documented in a study of T cells in Graves' hyperthyroidism and ophthalmopathy. Findings and limits, study-wide: Ophthalmopathy was separated from stable hyperthyroidism by a 13 V-J model. Blood also contained most expanded thyroid clonotypes above 0.001.

For this clonotype: Its antigen is as yet unknown. One junction end disagrees with the germline gene, perhaps due to a read error.

Amplification yielded TCR beta CDR3 regions, with RNA transcripts as the source. During a first-round RT-PCR of the TCR CDR3, the HTBI primer set was used. Using its own MiXCR run on the multiplex PCR reads, TCRdb lists one record per CDR3 protein. The table records about 380,000 distinct CDR3 sequences, approximately 13% of them present only once. Germline CDR1 SGHRS, CDR2 YFSETQ. The CDR3 runs to 14 residues. The rearrangement links TRBV5-1 to TRBJ2-1; D is unresolved. Sequenced input: blood. The receptor was isolated from a man aged 25 to 40 with Graves' hyperthyroidism that later progressed to Graves' ophthalmopathy. CDR3 DNA: TGCGCCAGCAGCTTGGCGGGCTCCTACAATGGGCAGTTCTTC. Amino acid sequence: CASSLAGSYNGQFF.